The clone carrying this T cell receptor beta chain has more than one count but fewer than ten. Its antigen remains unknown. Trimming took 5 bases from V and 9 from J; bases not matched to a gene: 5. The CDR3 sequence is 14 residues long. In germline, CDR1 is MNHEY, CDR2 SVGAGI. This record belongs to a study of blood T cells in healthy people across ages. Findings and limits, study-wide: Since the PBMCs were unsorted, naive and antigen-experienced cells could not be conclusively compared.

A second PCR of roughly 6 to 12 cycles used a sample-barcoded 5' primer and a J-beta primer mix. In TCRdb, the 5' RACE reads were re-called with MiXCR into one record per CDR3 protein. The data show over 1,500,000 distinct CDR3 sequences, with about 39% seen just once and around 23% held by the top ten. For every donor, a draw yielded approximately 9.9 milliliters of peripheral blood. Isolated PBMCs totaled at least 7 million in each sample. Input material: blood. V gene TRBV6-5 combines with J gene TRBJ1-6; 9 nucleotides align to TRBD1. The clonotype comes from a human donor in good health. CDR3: CASSNRGLGSPLHF. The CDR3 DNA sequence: TGTGCCAGCAGTAACAGGGGGCTCGGTTCACCCCTCCACTTT.